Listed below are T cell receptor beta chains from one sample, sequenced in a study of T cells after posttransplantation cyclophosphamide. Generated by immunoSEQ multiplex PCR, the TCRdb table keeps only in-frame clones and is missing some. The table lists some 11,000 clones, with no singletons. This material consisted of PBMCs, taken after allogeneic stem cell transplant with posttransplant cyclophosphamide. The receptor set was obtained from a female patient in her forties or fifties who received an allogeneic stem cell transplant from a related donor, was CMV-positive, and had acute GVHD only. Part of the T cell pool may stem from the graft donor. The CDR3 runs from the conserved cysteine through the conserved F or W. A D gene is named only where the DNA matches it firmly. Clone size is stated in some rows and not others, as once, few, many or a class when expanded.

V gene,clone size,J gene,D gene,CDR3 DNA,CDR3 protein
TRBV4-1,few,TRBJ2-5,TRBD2,TGCGCCAGCAGCCAAGTGGGTAGCGGGGGTGAGACCCAGTACTTC,CASSQVGSGGETQYF
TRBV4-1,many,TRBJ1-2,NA,TGCGCCAGCAGCCAAAGAGACTATGGCTACACCTTC,CASSQRDYGYTF
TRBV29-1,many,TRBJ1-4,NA,TGCAGCGTTCAGACCCAAGGGGCTAATGAAAAACTGTTTTTT,CSVQTQGANEKLFF
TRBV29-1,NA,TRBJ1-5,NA,TGCAGCGTTGAGGTCGGTAGCAATCAGCCCCAGCATTTT,CSVEVGSNQPQHF
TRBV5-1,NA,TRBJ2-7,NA,TGCGCCAGCAGCTTGGGAGGACAGAACGAGCAGTACTTC,CASSLGGQNEQYF
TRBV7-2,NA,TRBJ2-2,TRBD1,TGTGCCAGCAGCGAACCGGGACAGGGGAGAACCGGGGAGCTGTTTTTT,CASSEPGQGRTGELFF
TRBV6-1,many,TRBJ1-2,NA,TGTGCCAGCAGTGATACAGGGATCGGGTGGAATGGCTACACCTTC,CASSDTGIGWNGYTF
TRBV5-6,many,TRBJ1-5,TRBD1,TGTGCCAGCAGCCCTTCGGACAGGGAGGGACAGCCCCAGCATTTT,CASSPSDREGQPQHF
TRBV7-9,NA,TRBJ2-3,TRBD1,TGTGCCAGCAGTCCGACCTCTGACAGGGCGAGCACAGATACGCAGTATTTT,CASSPTSDRASTDTQYF
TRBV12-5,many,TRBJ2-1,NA,TGTGCTAGTGGTTTGGGCCAGGGCCAAAGCTCCTACAATGAGCAGTTCTTC,CASGLGQGQSSYNEQFF
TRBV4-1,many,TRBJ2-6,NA,TGCGCCAGCAGCCAAGTGGCCACACCTTACGGGGCCAACGTCCTGACTTTC,CASSQVATPYGANVLTF
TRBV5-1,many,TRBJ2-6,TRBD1,TGCGCCAGCAGTCACGGGACAGGCTCGTCTGGGGCCAACGTCCTGACTTTC,CASSHGTGSSGANVLTF
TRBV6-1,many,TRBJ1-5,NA,TGTGCCAGCAGTATAACAGGGATTGGCAATCAGCCCCAGCATTTT,CASSITGIGNQPQHF
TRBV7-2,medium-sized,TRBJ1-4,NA,TGTGCCAGCAGCCCCGACGGCCCGGGTGAAAAACTGTTTTTT,CASSPDGPGEKLFF
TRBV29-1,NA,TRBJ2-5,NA,TGCAGCGCTCGACAGGTGGAGACCCAGTACTTC,CSARQVETQYF
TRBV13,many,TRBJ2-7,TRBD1,TGTGCCAGCAGCTTAGTAGGACAGGGCGCCTACGAGCAGTACTTC,CASSLVGQGAYEQYF
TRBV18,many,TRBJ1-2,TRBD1,TGTGCCAGCTCACCGGACAGGACAGGCTATGGCTACACCTTC,CASSPDRTGYGYTF
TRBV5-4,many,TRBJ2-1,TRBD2,TGTGCCAGCAGCTTGGAACTAGCGAGGGAGCAGTTCTTC,CASSLELAREQFF
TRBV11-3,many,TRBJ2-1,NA,TGTGCCAGCAGCTTGACAGACGAGTCCTACAATGAGCAGTTCTTC,CASSLTDESYNEQFF